The 13 T cell receptor beta chains below were found in one sample sequenced in a study of CD8 T cells in Susac syndrome. Random hexamers primed reverse transcription of about 0.45 to 1 ug RNA. TCRdb reprocessed the immunoSEQ multiplex PCR reads with MiXCR, giving one entry per CDR3 protein. Of about 170,000 distinct CDR3 sequences listed, approximately 94% are singletons. Input material: CD4+ T cells from PBMCs. These receptors all stem from a human donor with Susac syndrome.

The V call is TRBV20-1, the J call TRBJ1-1; D may be TRBD1 (6 bases). The germline gives CDR1 DFQATT, CDR2 SNEGSKA (reference sequence). V was trimmed by 6 bases and J by 2 bases, leaving 16 bases between them. The CDR3 is 14 amino acids. CDR3 amino acids: CSARPGATNTEAFF. The CDR3 nucleotides are TGCAGTGCCCGGCCAGGGGCTACCAACACTGAAGCTTTCTTT.

The chain carries TRBV30 and TRBJ1-1; unclear D gene. Germline V lookup: CDR1 GTSNPN, CDR2 SVGIG (reference sequence). The V gene lost 6 bases and the J gene lost 4 bases, with 12 bases spanning the gap. CDR3 length: 12 amino acids. CDR3 sequence reads: CACTIGGTEAFF. The CDR3 DNA sequence: TGTGCCTGTACAATCGGCGGCACTGAAGCTTTCTTT.

This clonotype was recorded only once. The gene calls are TRBV20-1 and TRBJ2-5, with 7 bases lining up with TRBD2. This CDR3 contains 13 residues. The germline gives CDR1 DFQATT, CDR2 SNEGSKA (reference sequence). The J segment lost 4 bases and the V segment lost 5 bases, leaving 7 bases of the junction unmatched. CDR3 DNA sequence: TGCAGTGCTCCGGGACTAAGACCAGAGACCCAGTACTTC. The encoded protein is CSAPGLRPETQYF.

The chain uses TRBV2 and TRBJ1-4; no firm D call. CDR1 is SNHLY, CDR2 FYNNEI, per germline. Trimming shortened V by 4 bases and J by 6 bases, and 12 bases separated the two germline ends. This CDR3 is 14 amino acids long. The CDR3 sequence: CASSGTPWDEKLFF. In nucleotides, the CDR3 is TGTGCCAGCAGTGGAACCCCCTGGGATGAAAAACTGTTTTTT.

The CDR3 sequence: CASSPWTDTYGYTF. In DNA, the CDR3 is TGTGCCAGCAGCCCTTGGACCGACACCTATGGCTACACCTTC. The rearrangement links TRBV5-4 to TRBJ1-2; D is unclear. V dropped 4 bases and J dropped 4 bases, with 14 bases sitting between them. Germline V lookup: CDR1 SGHNT, CDR2 YYREEE (reference sequence). The CDR3 loop spans 14 amino acids.

V usage is TRBV15 and J usage is TRBJ1-2; D unclear. The length of the CDR3 is 13 residues. CDR1 and CDR2 from the germline V gene are LNHNV and YYDKDF (reference sequence). V lost 0 bases and J lost 4, with 6 bases in between. The CDR3 protein is CATSRDGVYGYTF. The CDR3 DNA is TGTGCCACCAGCAGAGATGGCGTCTATGGCTACACCTTC. The full variable domain, its missing parts supplied by reference TRBV15 and TRBJ1-2, is DAMVIQNPRYQVTQFGKPVTLSCSQTLNHNVMYWYQQKSSQAPKLLFHYYDKDFNNEADTPDNFQSRRPNTSFCFLDIRSPGLGDTAMYLCATSRDGVYGYTFGSGTRLTVV.

The gene calls are TRBV4-3 and TRBJ2-3, with 8 bases matching TRBD2. The CDR3 consists of 16 residues. Germline CDR1 and CDR2: LGHNA and YSLEER. Losses at the gene ends were 0 bases for V and 3 bases for J; bases not matched to a gene: 5. CDR3 amino acids: CASSQDEGTSTDTQYF. The CDR3, as DNA: TGCGCCAGCAGCCAAGATGAGGGGACTAGTACAGATACGCAGTATTTT.

The chain links TRBV7-9 to TRBJ2-4; D remains unclear. CDR1 is SEHNR and CDR2 is FQNEAQ in the germline V gene (reference sequence). This CDR3 spans 15 amino acids. Trimming removed 4 bases at V and 0 bases at J, with 10 bases between. The DNA of the CDR3 is TGTGCCAGCAGCTCGCGAAACATAGCCAAAAACATTCAGTACTTC. Translated: CASSSRNIAKNIQYF. The variable domain in full, with the rest retrieved from reference TRBV7-9 and TRBJ2-4, is DTGVSQNPRHKITKRGQNVTFRCDPISEHNRLYWYRQTLGQGPEFLTYFQNEAQLEKSRLLSDRFSAERPKGSFSTLEIQRTEQGDSAMYLCASSSRNIAKNIQYFGAGTRLSVL.

This chain joins TRBV4-3 and TRBJ2-2; D is perhaps TRBD2 (7 bases). CDR1 is LGHNA, CDR2 YSLEER, per germline. This CDR3 contains 16 residues. V lost 0 bases to trimming and J lost 4 bases, with 12 bases between them. The CDR3 here is CASSQDRGALTGELFF. CDR3 coding DNA: TGCGCCAGCAGCCAAGATCGGGGGGCGCTCACCGGGGAGCTGTTTTTT.

V is TRBV12-3 or TRBV12-4 and J is TRBJ2-3; D is possibly TRBD1 (5 bases). The length of the CDR3 is 14 residues. V lost 5 bases and J lost 3, with 12 bases in between. The DNA for the CDR3 is TGTGCCAGCAGTGAATCCGACAGAACAGATACGCAGTATTTT. Amino acid sequence: CASSESDRTDTQYF.

V usage is TRBV9 and J usage is TRBJ2-5; tentative D call: TRBD2 (7 bases). V shed 1 base and J shed 3 bases, with 13 bases lying between them. Germline CDR1 is SGDLS and CDR2 is YYNGEE. The CDR3 extends over 15 amino acids. The CDR3 sequence is CASSVSGGREETQYF. The CDR3 region has the DNA TGTGCCAGCAGCGTATCGGGGGGCAGAGAAGAGACCCAGTACTTC.

The genes are TRBV3-1 and TRBJ2-1, with D perhaps TRBD2 (5 bases). The CDR3 spans 14 residues. CDR1 and CDR2 (germline): LGHDT, YNNKEL (reference sequence). Trimming stripped 2 bases from V and 9 bases from J, with 14 bases between. This chain's CDR3 is CASSQIAGQAEQFF. CDR3 DNA: TGTGCCAGCAGCCAAATCGCGGGTCAGGCTGAGCAGTTCTTC.

The V gene is TRBV12-3 or TRBV12-4, the J gene TRBJ1-5, with D possibly being TRBD1 (6 bases). The CDR3 is made up of 16 amino acids. Deletions cut 4 bases from V and 6 bases from J, with 19 bases between. The DNA of the CDR3 is TGTGCCAGCAGTTCTCTAGGGGGGCAGGGAGGTCAGCCCCAGCATTTT. The encoded protein is CASSSLGGQGGQPQHF.